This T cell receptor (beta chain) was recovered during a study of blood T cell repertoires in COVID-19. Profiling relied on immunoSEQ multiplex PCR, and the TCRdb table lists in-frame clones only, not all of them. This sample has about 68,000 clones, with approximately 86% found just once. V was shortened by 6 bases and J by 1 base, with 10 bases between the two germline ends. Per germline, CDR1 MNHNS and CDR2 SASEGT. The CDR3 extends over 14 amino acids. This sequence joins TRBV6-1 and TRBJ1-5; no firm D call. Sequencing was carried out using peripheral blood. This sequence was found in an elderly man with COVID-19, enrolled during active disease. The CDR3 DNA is TGTGCCAGCAGACCCTCCGGGAGCAATCAGCCCCAGCATTTT. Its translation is CASRPSGSNQPQHF.